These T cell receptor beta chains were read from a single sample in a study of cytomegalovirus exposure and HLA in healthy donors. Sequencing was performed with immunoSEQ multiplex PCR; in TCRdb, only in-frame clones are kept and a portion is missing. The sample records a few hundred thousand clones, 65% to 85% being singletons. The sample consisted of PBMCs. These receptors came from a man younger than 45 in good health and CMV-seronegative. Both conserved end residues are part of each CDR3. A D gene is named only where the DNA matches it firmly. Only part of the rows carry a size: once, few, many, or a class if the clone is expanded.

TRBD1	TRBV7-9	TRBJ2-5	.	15	TGTGCCAGCAGCTTTTTTTTAGGGGGCAAGGAGACCCAGTACTTC	CASSFFLGGKETQYF
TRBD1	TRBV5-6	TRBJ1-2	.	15	TGTGCCAGCAGCTTTTGGGACAGGACAAACTATGGCTACACCTTC	CASSFWDRTNYGYTF
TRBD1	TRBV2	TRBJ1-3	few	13	TGTGCCAGCTGGACAGGACCTGGAAACACCATATATTTT	CASWTGPGNTIYF
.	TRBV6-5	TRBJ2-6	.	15	TGTGCCAGCAGTTACTCCCGCTCTGGGGCCAGCGTCCTGACTTTC	CASSYSRSGASVLTF
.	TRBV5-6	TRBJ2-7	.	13	TGTGCCAGCAGCCCTACTCCAGGCTACGAGCAGTACTTC	CASSPTPGYEQYF
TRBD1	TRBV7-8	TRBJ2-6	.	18	TGTGCCAGCAGCTTAAGGACAGGGGCGACCTCTGGGGCCAGCGTCCTGACTTTC	CASSLRTGATSGASVLTF
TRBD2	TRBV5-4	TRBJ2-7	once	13	TGTGCCAGCAGCCCACGGACTAGCGCCGAGCAGTACTTC	CASSPRTSAEQYF
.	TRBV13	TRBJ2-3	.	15	TGTGCCAGCAGCTTAAACAGGGCTAGCACAGATACGCAGTATTTT	CASSLNRASTDTQYF
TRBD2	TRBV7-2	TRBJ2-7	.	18	TGTGCCAGCAGCTTAGATTTTAGCGGGGGGGCAGTCACCTACGAGCAGTACTTC	CASSLDFSGGAVTYEQYF
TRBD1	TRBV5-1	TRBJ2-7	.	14	TGCGCCAGCAGCTTGTATGGCAGGGGGTACGAGCAGTACTTC	CASSLYGRGYEQYF
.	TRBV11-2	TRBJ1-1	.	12	TGTGCCAGCAACGGGGTGGGCACTGAAGCTTTCTTT	CASNGVGTEAFF
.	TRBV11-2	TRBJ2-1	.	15	TGTGCCAGCAGTCCTCGGACTATCCTATACAATGAGCAGTTCTTC	CASSPRTILYNEQFF
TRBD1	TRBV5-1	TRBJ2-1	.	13	TGCGCCAGCTTAGGACAGGGACAGAATGAGCAGTTCTTC	CASLGQGQNEQFF
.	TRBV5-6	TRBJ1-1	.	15	TGTGCCAGCAGCGAGTACAGGCGAACGAACACTGAAGCTTTCTTT	CASSEYRRTNTEAFF
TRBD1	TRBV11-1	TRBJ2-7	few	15	TGTGCCAGCAGCGCGACCGGGACAGGGGTCTACGAGCAGTACTTC	CASSATGTGVYEQYF
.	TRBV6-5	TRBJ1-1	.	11	TGTGCCAGCGCTATCCCCCTTGAAGCTTTCTTT	CASAIPLEAFF
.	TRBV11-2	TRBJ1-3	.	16	TGTGCCAGCAGCCTCTTTCGGGGTATGGGTGGAAACACCATATATTTT	CASSLFRGMGGNTIYF
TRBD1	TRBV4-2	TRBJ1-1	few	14	TGTGCCAGCAGCCGCCGGACAGGGCAAACTGAAGCTTTCTTT	CASSRRTGQTEAFF
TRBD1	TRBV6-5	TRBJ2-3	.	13	TGTGCCAGCAGTCGGGACAGGACAGATACGCAGTATTTT	CASSRDRTDTQYF
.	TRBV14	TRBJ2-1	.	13	TGTGCCAGCAGCCAAGACCTGACAGGTCGTACGTTCTTC	CASSQDLTGRTFF
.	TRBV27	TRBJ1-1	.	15	TGTGCCAGCAGGAAAGAGGGACTGCCGAACACTGAAGCTTTCTTT	CASRKEGLPNTEAFF
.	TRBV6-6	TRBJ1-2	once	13	TGTGCCAGCGACATGACAGGTTGGAATGGCTACACCTTC	CASDMTGWNGYTF
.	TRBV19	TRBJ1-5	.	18	TGTGCCAGTAGTATATCCCTCTCCGGTGTCTATAGCAATCAGCCCCAGCATTTT	CASSISLSGVYSNQPQHF
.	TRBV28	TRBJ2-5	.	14	TGTGCCGGGAAGCCCCAGGGCGCGGGGGAGACCCAGTACTTC	CAGKPQGAGETQYF
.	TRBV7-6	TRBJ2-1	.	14	TGTGCCAGCAGCCCCCGGGGAGAGGGAAATGAGCAGTTCTTC	CASSPRGEGNEQFF
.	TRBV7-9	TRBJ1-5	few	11	TGTGCCAGCAGCGACTGGGAGCCCCAGCATTTT	CASSDWEPQHF
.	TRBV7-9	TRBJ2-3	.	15	TGTGCCAGCAGCCGAGGTTGGGTCGGCCCAGATACGCAGTATTTT	CASSRGWVGPDTQYF
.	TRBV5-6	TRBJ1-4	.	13	TGTGCCAGCAGCTTGTTTGCCGAGGGAAAACTGTTTTTT	CASSLFAEGKLFF
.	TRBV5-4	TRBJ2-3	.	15	TGTGCCAGCAGCTCATCACCGGGACATACAGATACGCAGTATTTT	CASSSSPGHTDTQYF
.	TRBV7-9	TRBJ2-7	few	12	TGTTCCAGCAGCTTAGCCAACTACGAGCAGTACTTC	CSSSLANYEQYF
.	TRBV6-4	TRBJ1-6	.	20	TGTGCCAGCAGTGACTCGAGGCTGACGGGGGAAAAAGGGAGGAATTCACCCCTCCACTTT	CASSDSRLTGEKGRNSPLHF
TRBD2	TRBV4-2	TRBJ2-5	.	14	TGTGCCAGCAGCAAGGGACTACAGCAAGAGACCCAGTACTTC	CASSKGLQQETQYF
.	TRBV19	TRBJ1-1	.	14	TGTGCCAGTAGTATACCGGGGTGGATAAGGGAAGCTTTCTTT	CASSIPGWIREAFF
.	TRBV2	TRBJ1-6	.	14	TGTGCTTCCACAGGGCCGACCTATAATTCACCCCTCCACTTT	CASTGPTYNSPLHF
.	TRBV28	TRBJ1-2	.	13	TGTGCCAGCAGATGGACAGCGTCCTATGGCTACACCTTC	CASRWTASYGYTF
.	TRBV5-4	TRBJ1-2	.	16	TGTGCCAGCAGCTTGGCCGTTTGGACACAGGAGGGCGGCTACACCTTC	CASSLAVWTQEGGYTF
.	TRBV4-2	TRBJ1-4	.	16	TGTGCCAGCAGCCCAAATGGAAGACTGACTAGTGAAAAACTGTTTTTT	CASSPNGRLTSEKLFF
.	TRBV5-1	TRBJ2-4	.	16	TGCGCCAGCAGCTTGATTCCAGGGGTAGCCAAAAACATTCAGTACTTC	CASSLIPGVAKNIQYF
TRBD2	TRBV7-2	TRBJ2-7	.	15	TGTGCCAGCAGCTCGAGCGGGGTACATTCAGTAGGGCAGTACTTC	CASSSSGVHSVGQYF
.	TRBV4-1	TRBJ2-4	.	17	TGCGCCAGCAGCCAAGATCCACAGGGAGAGGGGAAAAACATTCAGTACTTC	CASSQDPQGEGKNIQYF
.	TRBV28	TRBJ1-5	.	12	TGTGCCAGCAGTTTAAGCGATCAGCCCCAGCATTTT	CASSLSDQPQHF
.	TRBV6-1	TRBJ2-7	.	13	TGTGCCAGCAGTCGAGGCAGGGAATACGAGCAGTACTTC	CASSRGREYEQYF
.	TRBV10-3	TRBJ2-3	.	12	TGTGCCATCAGGCCCAACGGAGATACGCAGTATTTT	CAIRPNGDTQYF
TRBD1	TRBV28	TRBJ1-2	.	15	TGTGCCAGCAGTTTTCGGAGACAGGGGGCTGTAGGCTACACCTTC	CASSFRRQGAVGYTF
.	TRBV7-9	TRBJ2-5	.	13	TGTGCCAGCAGCTTATTTCCAGAAGAGACCCAGTACTTC	CASSLFPEETQYF
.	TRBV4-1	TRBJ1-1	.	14	TGCGCCAGCAGCCCAGCACAGGGTAACACTGAAGCTTTCTTT	CASSPAQGNTEAFF
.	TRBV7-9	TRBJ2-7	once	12	TGTGCCAGCAGCCCTAGCCTGAGGGAGCAGTACTTC	CASSPSLREQYF
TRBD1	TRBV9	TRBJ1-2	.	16	TGTGCCAGCAGCGGAGGACAGGGGGCTAGGGACTATGGCTACACCTTC	CASSGGQGARDYGYTF
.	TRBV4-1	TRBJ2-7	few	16	TGCGCCAGCAGCCAGGTCCCTCGCGGTCGGTCCTACGAGCAGTACTTC	CASSQVPRGRSYEQYF
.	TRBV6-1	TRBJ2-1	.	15	TGTGCCAGCAGTGAGGACGGGGGTCTCTACAATGAGCAGTTCTTC	CASSEDGGLYNEQFF
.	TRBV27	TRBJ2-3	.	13	TGTGCCAGCAGTACAATCAACACAGATACGCAGTATTTT	CASSTINTDTQYF
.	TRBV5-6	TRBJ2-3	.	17	TGTGCCAGCAGCCCCCTGGTGGTAGGCCGGGGTTGGGATACGCAGTATTTT	CASSPLVVGRGWDTQYF
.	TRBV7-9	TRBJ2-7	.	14	TGTGCCAGCAGCTTAGTGGCCAGTTCCTACGAGCAGTACTTC	CASSLVASSYEQYF